Shown below are 2 T cell receptor beta chains from a single sample sequenced in a study of shared clonotypes between healthy human individuals. TCRdb keeps only in-frame clones here, not all; method: immunoSEQ multiplex PCR. The sample has 1,400,000 or so clones, around 98.5% seen once. The sample was naive CD4+ T cells sorted from blood. The subset was: CD45RA+ positively selected. The receptors shown here come from a man aged 25-45 years in good health.

This clone was found once. The rearrangement uses TRBV25-1 and TRBJ2-3; 8 bases agree with TRBD2. Germline CDR1 reads MGHDK; CDR2 reads SYGVNS. J was trimmed by 6 bases and V by 7 bases; bases with no gene match: 9. The CDR3 is 14 residues long. The CDR3 DNA reads TGTGCCAGCACTCAGGCCGGGAGGGAGGATACGCAGTATTTT. Protein product: CASTQAGREDTQYF.

Regarding this clone: Other nucleotide sequences from this sample produce the same CDR3. V gene TRBV5-1 combines with J gene TRBJ2-7; weak D call: TRBD1 (6 bases). The CDR3 runs to 14 residues. V lost 0 bases to trimming and J lost 0 bases, with 7 bases between them. The germline V gene encodes CDR1 SGHRS and CDR2 YFSETQ. CDR3 in amino acids: CASSLGTASYEQYF. CDR3 coding DNA: TGCGCCAGCAGCTTGGGGACAGCCTCCTACGAGCAGTACTTC.